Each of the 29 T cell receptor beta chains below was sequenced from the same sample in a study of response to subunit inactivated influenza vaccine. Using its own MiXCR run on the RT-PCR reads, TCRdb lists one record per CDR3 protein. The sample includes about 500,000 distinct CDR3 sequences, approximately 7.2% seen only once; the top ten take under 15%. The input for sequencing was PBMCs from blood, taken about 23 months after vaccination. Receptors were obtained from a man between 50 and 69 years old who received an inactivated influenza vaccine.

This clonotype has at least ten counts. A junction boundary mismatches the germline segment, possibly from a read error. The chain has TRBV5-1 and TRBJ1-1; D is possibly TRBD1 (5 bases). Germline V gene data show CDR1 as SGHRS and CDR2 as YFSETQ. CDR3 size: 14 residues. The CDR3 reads CASSSGTANTEAFF. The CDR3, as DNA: TGTGCCAGCAGTTCAGGGACGGCCAACACTGAAGCTTTCTTT.

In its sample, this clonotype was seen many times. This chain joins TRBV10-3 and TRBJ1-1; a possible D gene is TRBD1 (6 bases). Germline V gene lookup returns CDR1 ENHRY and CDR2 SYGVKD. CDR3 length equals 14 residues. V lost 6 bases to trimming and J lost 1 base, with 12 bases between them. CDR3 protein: CAISHGTSNTEAFF. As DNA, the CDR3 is TGTGCCATCAGCCACGGGACATCGAACACTGAAGCTTTCTTT.

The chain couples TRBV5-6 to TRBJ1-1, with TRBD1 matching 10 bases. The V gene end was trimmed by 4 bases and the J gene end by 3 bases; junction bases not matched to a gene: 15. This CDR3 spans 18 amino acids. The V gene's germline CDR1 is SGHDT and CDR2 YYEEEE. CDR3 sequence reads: CASSIEGGQGFLDTEAFF. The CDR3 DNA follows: TGTGCCAGCAGCATAGAAGGGGGACAGGGGTTTCTTGACACTGAAGCTTTCTTT. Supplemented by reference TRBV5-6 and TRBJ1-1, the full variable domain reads DAGVTQSPTHLIKTRGQQVTLRCSPKSGHDTVSWYQQALGQGPQFIFQYYEEEERQRGNFPDRFSGHQFPNYSSELNVNALLLGDSALYLCASSIEGGQGFLDTEAFFGQGTRLTVV.

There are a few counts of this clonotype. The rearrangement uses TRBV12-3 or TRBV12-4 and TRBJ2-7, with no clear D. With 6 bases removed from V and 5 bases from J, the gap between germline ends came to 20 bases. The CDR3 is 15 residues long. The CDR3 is CASSIRRPRNHEQYF. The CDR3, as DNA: TGTGCCAGCAGCATCCGCAGGCCCAGGAACCACGAGCAGTACTTC.

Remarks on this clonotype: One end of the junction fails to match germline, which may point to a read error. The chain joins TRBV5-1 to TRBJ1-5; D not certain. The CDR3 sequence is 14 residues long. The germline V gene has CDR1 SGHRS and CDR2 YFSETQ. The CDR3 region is CASSLDSSNQPLHF. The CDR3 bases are TGCGCCAGCAGCTTGGACAGTAGCAATCAGCCCCTGCATTTT.

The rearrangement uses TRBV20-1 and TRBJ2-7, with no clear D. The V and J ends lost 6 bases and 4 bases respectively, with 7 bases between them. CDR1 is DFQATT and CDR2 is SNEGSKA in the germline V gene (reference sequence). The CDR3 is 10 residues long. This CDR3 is CSAIIYEQYF. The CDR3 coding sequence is TGCAGTGCGATAATTTACGAGCAGTACTTC.

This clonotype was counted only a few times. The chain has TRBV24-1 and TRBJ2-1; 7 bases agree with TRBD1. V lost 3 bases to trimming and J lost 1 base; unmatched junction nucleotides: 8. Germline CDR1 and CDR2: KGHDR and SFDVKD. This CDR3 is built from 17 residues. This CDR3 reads CATSDPRQGGSYNEQFF. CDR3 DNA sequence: TGTGCCACCAGTGATCCACGACAGGGTGGGTCCTACAATGAGCAGTTCTTC.

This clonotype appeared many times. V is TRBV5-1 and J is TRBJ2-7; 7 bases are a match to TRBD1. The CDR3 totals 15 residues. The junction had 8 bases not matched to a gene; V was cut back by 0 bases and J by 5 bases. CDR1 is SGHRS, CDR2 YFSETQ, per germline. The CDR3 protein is CASSLEARGSDEQYF. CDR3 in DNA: TGCGCCAGCAGCTTGGAGGCCAGGGGGTCCGACGAGCAGTACTTC. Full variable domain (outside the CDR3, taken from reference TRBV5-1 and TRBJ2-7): KAGVTQTPRYLIKTRGQQVTLSCSPISGHRSVSWYQQTPGQGLQFLFEYFSETQRNKGNFPGRFSGRQFSNSRSEMNVSTLELGDSALYLCASSLEARGSDEQYFGPGTRLTVT.

CDR3 loop: CASSQVLGSGGSYEQYF. In DNA, the CDR3 is TGTGCCAGCAGCCAGGTCCTAGGGAGCGGGGGGTCCTACGAGCAGTACTTC. V is TRBV4-2 and J is TRBJ2-7; 9 bases align to TRBD2. The CDR3 runs 17 residues. J gave up 1 base and V 3 bases, and 10 bases lay outside the gene matches. Germline assignment: CDR1 LGHNA and CDR2 YNFKEQ.

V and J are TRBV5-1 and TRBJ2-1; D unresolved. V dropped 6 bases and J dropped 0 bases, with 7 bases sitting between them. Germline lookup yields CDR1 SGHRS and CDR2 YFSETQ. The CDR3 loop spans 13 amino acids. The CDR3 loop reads CASKASSYNEQFF. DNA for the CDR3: TGCGCCAGCAAGGCAAGCTCCTACAATGAGCAGTTCTTC.

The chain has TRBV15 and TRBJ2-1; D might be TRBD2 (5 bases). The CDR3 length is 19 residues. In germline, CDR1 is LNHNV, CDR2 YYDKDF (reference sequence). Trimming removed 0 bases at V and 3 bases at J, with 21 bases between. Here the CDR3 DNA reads TGTGCCACCAGCAGAGATGGATGGGGAGCGGTAAAAAACTACAATGAGCAGTTCTTC. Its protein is CATSRDGWGAVKNYNEQFF.

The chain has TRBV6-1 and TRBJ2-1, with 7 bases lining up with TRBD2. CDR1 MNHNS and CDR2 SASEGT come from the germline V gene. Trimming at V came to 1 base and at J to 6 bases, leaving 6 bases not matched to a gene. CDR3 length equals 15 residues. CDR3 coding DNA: TGTGCCAGCAGTGAAGGGGGACTAACATTCAATGAGCAGTTCTTC. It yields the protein CASSEGGLTFNEQFF.

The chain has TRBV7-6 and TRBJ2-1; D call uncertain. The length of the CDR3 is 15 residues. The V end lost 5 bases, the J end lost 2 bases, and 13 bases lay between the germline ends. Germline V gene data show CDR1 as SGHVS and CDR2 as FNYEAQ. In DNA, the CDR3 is TGTGCCAGCAGCCCGAACTATCAGACCTACAATGAGCAGTTCTTC. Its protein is CASSPNYQTYNEQFF.

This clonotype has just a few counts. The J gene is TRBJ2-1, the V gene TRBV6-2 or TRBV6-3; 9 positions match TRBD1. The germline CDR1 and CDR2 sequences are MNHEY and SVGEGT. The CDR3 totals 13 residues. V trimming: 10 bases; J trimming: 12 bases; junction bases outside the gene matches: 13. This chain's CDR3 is CATLQGAGSRQFF. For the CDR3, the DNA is TGTGCCACTTTACAGGGGGCCGGATCTAGGCAGTTCTTC.

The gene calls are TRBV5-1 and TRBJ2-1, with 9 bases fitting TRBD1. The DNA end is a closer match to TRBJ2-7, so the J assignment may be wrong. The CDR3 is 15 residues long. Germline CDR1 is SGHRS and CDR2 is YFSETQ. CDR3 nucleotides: TGCGCCAGCAGCGAACAGGGGGCGCGTTTAAATGAGCAGTACTTC. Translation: CASSEQGARLNEQYF.

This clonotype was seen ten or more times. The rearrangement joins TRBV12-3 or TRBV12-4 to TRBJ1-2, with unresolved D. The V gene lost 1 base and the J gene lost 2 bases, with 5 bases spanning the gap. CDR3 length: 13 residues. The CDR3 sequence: CASSLDLNYGYTF. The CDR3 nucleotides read TGTGCCAGCAGTTTAGACTTGAACTATGGCTACACCTTC.

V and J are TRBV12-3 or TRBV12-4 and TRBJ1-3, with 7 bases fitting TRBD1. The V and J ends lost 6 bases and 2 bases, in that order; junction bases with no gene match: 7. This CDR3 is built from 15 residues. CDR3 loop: CASRMTTGTGNTIYF. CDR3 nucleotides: TGTGCCAGCAGAATGACGACAGGGACTGGAAACACCATATATTTT.

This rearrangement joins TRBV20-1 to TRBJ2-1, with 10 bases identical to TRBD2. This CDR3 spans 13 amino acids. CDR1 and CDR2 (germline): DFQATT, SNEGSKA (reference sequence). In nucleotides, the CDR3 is TGCATGCCGGGACTAGCGAACTACAATGAGCAGTTCTTC. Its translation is CMPGLANYNEQFF.

This chain's CDR3 is CASSQGGLETQYF. In DNA, the CDR3 is TGTGCCAGCAGCCAAGGGGGATTGGAGACCCAGTACTTC. The rearrangement links TRBV4-2 to TRBJ2-5; D is unresolved. Germline CDR1 reads LGHNA; CDR2 reads YNFKEQ. The V gene lost 1 base and the J gene lost 5 bases, with 8 bases spanning the gap. This CDR3 has 13 residues.

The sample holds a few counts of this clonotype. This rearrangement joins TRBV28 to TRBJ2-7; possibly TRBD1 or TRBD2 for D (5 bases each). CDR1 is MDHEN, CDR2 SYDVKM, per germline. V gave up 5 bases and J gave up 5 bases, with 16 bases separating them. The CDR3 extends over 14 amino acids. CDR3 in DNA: TGTGCCAGCAGTCCCGGGACGGCAGTCCACGAGCAGTACTTC. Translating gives CASSPGTAVHEQYF.

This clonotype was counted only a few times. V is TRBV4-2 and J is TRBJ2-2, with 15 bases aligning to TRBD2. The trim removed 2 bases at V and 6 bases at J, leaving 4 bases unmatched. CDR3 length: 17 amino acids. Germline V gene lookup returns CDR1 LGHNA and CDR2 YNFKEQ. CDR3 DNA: TGTGCCAGCAGCCAAAGGACTAGCGGGGGGGCCGCCGGGGAGCTGTTTTTT. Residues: CASSQRTSGGAAGELFF.

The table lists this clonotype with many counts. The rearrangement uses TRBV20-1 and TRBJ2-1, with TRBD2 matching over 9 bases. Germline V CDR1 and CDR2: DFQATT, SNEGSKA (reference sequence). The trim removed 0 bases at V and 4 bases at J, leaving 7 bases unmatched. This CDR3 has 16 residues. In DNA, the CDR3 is TGCAGTGCTAGAGATCCTCTAGCGGGGAAGTACAATGAGCAGTTCTTC. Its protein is CSARDPLAGKYNEQFF.

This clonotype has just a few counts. The CDR3 DNA reads as TGTGCCAGCAGCCTGGGGACTAGCCGACGCACAGATACGCAGTATTTT. Translation gives CASSLGTSRRTDTQYF. The chain joins TRBV6-1 to TRBJ2-3; 9 bases align to TRBD2. CDR1 and CDR2 from the germline V gene are MNHNS and SASEGT. Trimming took 6 bases from V and 1 from J; bases not matched to a gene: 8. This CDR3 has 16 amino acids.

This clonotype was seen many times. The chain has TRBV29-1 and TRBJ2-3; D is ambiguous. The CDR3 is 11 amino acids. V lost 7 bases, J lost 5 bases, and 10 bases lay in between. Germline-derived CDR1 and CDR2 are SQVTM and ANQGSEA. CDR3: CSASIGDTQYF. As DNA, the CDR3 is TGCAGCGCCTCCATCGGAGATACGCAGTATTTT.

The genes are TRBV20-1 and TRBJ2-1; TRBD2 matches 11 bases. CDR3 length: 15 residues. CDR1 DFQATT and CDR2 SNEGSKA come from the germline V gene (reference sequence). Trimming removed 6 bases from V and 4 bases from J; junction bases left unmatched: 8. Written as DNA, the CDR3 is TGCAGTGCACCTACTAGCGGGAGCTTTTACAATGAGCAGTTCTTC. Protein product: CSAPTSGSFYNEQFF.

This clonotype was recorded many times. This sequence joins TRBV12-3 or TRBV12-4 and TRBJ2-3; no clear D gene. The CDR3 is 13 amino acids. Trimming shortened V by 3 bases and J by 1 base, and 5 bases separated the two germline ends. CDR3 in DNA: TGTGCCAGCAGTTTGCAGGGCACAGATACGCAGTATTTT. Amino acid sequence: CASSLQGTDTQYF.

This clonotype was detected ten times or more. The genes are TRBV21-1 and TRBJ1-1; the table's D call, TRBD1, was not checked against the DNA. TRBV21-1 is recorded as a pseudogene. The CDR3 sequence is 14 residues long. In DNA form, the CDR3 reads TGTGCCAGCAGCAAAGCACAGGGCGATGTGGAAACTTTCTTT. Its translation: CASSKAQGDVETFF.

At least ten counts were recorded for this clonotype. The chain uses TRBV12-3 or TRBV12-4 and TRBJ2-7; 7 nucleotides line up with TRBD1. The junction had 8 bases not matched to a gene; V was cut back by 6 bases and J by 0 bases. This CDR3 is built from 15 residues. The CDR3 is CASSPTGPSSYEQYF. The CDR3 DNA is TGTGCCAGCAGCCCGACAGGGCCCTCCTCCTACGAGCAGTACTTC.

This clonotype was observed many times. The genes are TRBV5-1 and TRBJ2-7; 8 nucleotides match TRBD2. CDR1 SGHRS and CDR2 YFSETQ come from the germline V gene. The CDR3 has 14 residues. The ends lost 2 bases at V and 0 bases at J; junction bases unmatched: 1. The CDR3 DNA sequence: TGCGCCAGCAGCTTTCGGGGGGGCTCCTACGAGCAGTACTTC. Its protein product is CASSFRGGSYEQYF.